This T cell receptor beta chain was profiled in a study of T cells in Graves' hyperthyroidism and ophthalmopathy (dated by TCRdb to between 2019 and 2020). Notes on the research overall: Peripheral blood was collected at initial diagnosis, before any treatment. TCR V-J signatures able to tell the groups apart were searched for in a discovery cohort of 100 patients, of whom 43 had Graves' ophthalmopathy and 57 had stable Graves' hyperthyroidism. An independent validation cohort of around 19 hyperthyroidism patients and some 15 patients who later progressed to ophthalmopathy tested prospective prediction of ophthalmopathy. For training and testing, the 100 or so patients in the discovery cohort were randomly divided in a 7:3 ratio. In several Graves' hyperthyroidism patients, the study also compared T-cell repertoires from thyroid tissue with T-cell repertoires from blood. After blood sampling, hyperthyroidism patients were treated with methimazole at a starting dose of 30 mg daily, and ophthalmopathy patients were treated with high-dose intravenous methylprednisolone. According to the paper, TCR Vbeta CDR3 sequencing was carried out on 135 peripheral blood samples, which came from 40 to 45 ophthalmopathy, approximately 78 hyperthyroidism and roughly 17 progressor patients.

Stable Graves' hyperthyroidism was defined as the absence of progression to ophthalmopathy over 18 months of follow-up. The hyperthyroidism patients were between 18 and 65 years old and newly diagnosed, with a disease duration of less than 2 months. Any patient with an uncontrolled infection, another autoimmune disease, pregnancy or lactation was excluded. Diagnoses were based on clinical symptoms, serum thyroxine and TRAb, thyroid ultrasound and orbital computed tomography. PBMCs were isolated from about 10 ml of fresh peripheral blood by Ficoll-Paque density gradient centrifugation. Total RNA was extracted using Trizol reagent, and RNA quality was assessed on an Agilent 2100 Bioanalyzer. Overall study outcomes, separate from this receptor: Sample size was not statistically predetermined, and blinding of investigators to group allocation was not performed. In cross-validation, a model built on a 13 V-J signature told ophthalmopathy apart from stable hyperthyroidism with approximately 91% sensitivity and roughly 81% specificity, and in testing the same model reached 80%/75%. In validation, progression to ophthalmopathy was predicted by the model with 65% to 71% sensitivity and 72.22% specificity, a median of about 6.4 months before onset. Most expanded thyroid clonotypes (frequency above 0.001) were also detected in blood, a finding suggesting that blood repertoires may reflect thyroid immune responses.

This clonotype was counted only a few times. Its antigen has not been determined. No much larger clonotype is one base removed from it; base qualities were not supplied. The TCR beta CDR3 regions were amplified from the RNA transcripts. A first-round RT-PCR of the TCR CDR3 used the HTBI primer set with the Qiagen OneStep RT-PCR kit. Libraries were constructed in a second round of multiplex PCR, after which size selection and purification were performed. Sequencing of the libraries was done on an Illumina HiSeq2000 using paired-end 100 bp reads. Per the original workflow: SOAPnuke was used to process the raw data, removing reads that contained adapters or uncalled bases, had a mean Phred below 15, or lacked an exact match to the constant primer or identifier. High-quality paired reads were merged using COPE v1.2.5, and each unique nucleotide sequence was defined as a clonotype. MiTCR v1.1 was used to align clonotypes to the IMGT TRBV, TRBD and TRBJ reference segments. The analysis included only V-J combinations with a frequency above 0.0001, which together covered around 99% of the repertoires. The TCS score was defined as the ratio of F50 (clonal expansion) to E x V (chaos), calculated using BLOSUM62-based TCRdist between CDR3 peptides within each V-J. Welch's t-statistics and random forest reduced 450 to 600 V-J features to 10 to 15, which were used in a naive Bayes classifier (R e1071). TCRdb ran its own pipeline on the public reads, namely fastp trimming at Q25 and MiXCR clone calling, and kept in-frame beta chains. Identical CDR3 proteins give one entry, which carries the most common genes and DNA. The V and J calls follow TCRdb's processing rather than the paper's. The sample table contains a few hundred thousand distinct CDR3 sequences; only one count was recorded for about 12% of them. Clones ranked in the top ten supply around 9.2% of the sample.

The trim is 0 bases for V and 12 bases for J, with a gap of 15 bases between the germline ends. The CDR3 measures 14 amino acids from cysteine to phenylalanine. The sequence is cut down to CDR3 DNA, 42 bases in frame from base 1. Taken from the germline V gene, the CDR1 and CDR2 loops are LGHNA and YNFKEQ. Specimen: blood. The clonotype comes from a woman younger than 35 with Graves' hyperthyroidism. The chain joins TRBV4-2 to TRBJ2-1, with no confidently assigned D gene. The CDR3 is CASSQDSSLGGQFF. The sequenced DNA: TGTGCCAGCAGCCAAGATTCCAGTTTAGGTGGGCAGTTCTTC.